One and the same sample provided the 30 T cell receptor beta chains below, sequenced in a study of Graves' ophthalmopathy and Graves' hyperthyroidism. CDR3 regions of TCR beta were amplified from RNA transcripts. The workflow started with a first-round RT-PCR run with HTBI primers and then moved on to a second-round multiplex PCR. TCRdb used MiXCR to reprocess the multiplex PCR reads, holding one entry per CDR3 protein. The sample has around 36,000 distinct CDR3 sequences, approximately 55% seen once. Material for sequencing was peripheral blood. These receptors originate from an adult woman with stable Graves' hyperthyroidism.

This clonotype was picked up many times. The V and J genes are TRBV6-5 and TRBJ2-7; 11 nucleotides line up with TRBD2. Germline CDR1 and CDR2: MNHEY and SVGAGI. After removal of 7 bases from V and 7 bases from J, the junction contained 9 bases not matched to a gene. The CDR3 sequence is 14 residues long. The CDR3 DNA is TGTGCCAGCACCACTAGCGGGAGTTTCGGTGAGCAGTACTTC. Amino acid sequence: CASTTSGSFGEQYF.

This clonotype was seen at least ten times. The J gene is TRBJ2-6, the V gene TRBV28; 13 bases are a match to TRBD2. CDR1 and CDR2 (germline): MDHEN, SYDVKM. CDR3 length: 19 residues. The V and J ends lost 5 bases and 2 bases, in that order; junction bases with no gene match: 9. CDR3 sequence reads: CASSLIGLAGAAGANVLTF. Written as DNA, the CDR3 is TGTGCCAGCAGTCTGATAGGACTAGCGGGAGCTGCTGGGGCCAACGTCCTGACTTTC.

This clonotype was seen ten or more times. This chain links TRBV30 with TRBJ1-2, with unresolved D. The germline CDR1 and CDR2 sequences are GTSNPN and SVGIG (reference sequence). This CDR3 spans 14 amino acids. Between the trimmed V and J ends, which lost 0 bases and 4 bases, there was a span of 12 bases. The CDR3 region has the DNA TGTGCCTGGAGTGTAGGCAGAGGGTCCTATGGCTACACCTTC. Translation gives CAWSVGRGSYGYTF.

This clonotype was counted only a few times. The V call is TRBV7-2, the J call TRBJ2-7; D might be TRBD2 (7 bases). From germline, CDR1 is SGHTA and CDR2 FQGNSA. This CDR3 comprises 14 residues. V lost 6 bases, J lost 3 bases, and 15 bases lay in between. In nucleotides, the CDR3 is TGTGCCAGCAGTGGCCGCGGGGGCGTCTACGAGCAGTACTTC. It translates to CASSGRGGVYEQYF.

The chain links TRBV20-1 to TRBJ1-2; 12 nucleotides agree with TRBD1. This CDR3 contains 15 residues. CDR1 and CDR2 (germline): DFQATT, SNEGSKA (reference sequence). The V segment lost 3 bases and the J segment 7 bases; nucleotides outside the gene matches: 9. CDR3 coding DNA: TGCAGTGCTAGCTTTGGGACAGGGGGCGCATCTGGCTACACCTTC. Residues: CSASFGTGGASGYTF.

This clonotype was observed many times. V usage is TRBV5-1 and J usage is TRBJ1-3; D not certain. V shed 0 bases and J shed 0 bases, with 10 bases lying between them. Germline V lookup: CDR1 SGHRS, CDR2 YFSETQ. The CDR3 sequence is 16 residues long. CDR3 in amino acids: CASSLDQANSGNTIYF. In DNA, the CDR3 is TGCGCCAGCAGCTTGGATCAGGCCAACTCTGGAAACACCATATATTTT.

This clonotype counts as medium-sized. The V call is TRBV20-1, the J call TRBJ1-1; D not resolved. The ends were cut back, 1 base at V and 1 base at J, with 4 bases in the middle. The CDR3 is 12 amino acids. CDR1 and CDR2 (germline): DFQATT, SNEGSKA (reference sequence). The CDR3 DNA is TGCAGTGCTAGAGCTCCGAACACTGAAGCTTTCTTT. Translated: CSARAPNTEAFF.

This clonotype was found many times. The chain employs TRBV20-1 and TRBJ1-1; D is perhaps TRBD1 (5 bases). V dropped 2 bases and J dropped 1 base, with 17 bases sitting between them. Germline V gives CDR1 DFQATT, CDR2 SNEGSKA (reference sequence). The CDR3 consists of 16 residues. The DNA of the CDR3 is TGCAGTGCTAGAAAAGGGGTGAGCGGTGGGAACACTGAAGCTTTCTTT. Protein: CSARKGVSGGNTEAFF.

The V and J genes are TRBV7-6 and TRBJ2-5, with TRBD1 as a possible D gene (6 bases). The CDR3 sequence is 15 residues long. Germline V gene lookup returns CDR1 SGHVS and CDR2 FNYEAQ. V was clipped by 4 bases and J by 4 bases, with 16 bases between them. The CDR3 loop reads CASSSLQGRGETQYF. CDR3 in DNA: TGTGCCAGCAGCTCCCTGCAGGGGCGCGGAGAGACCCAGTACTTC.

V is TRBV20-1 and J is TRBJ2-5, with 14 bases matching TRBD2. This CDR3 region has 19 residues. V was pared by 1 base and J by 4 bases, with 14 bases of the junction left unmatched. CDR1 is DFQATT, CDR2 SNEGSKA, per germline (reference sequence). DNA for the CDR3: TGCAGTGCTAGAGGGGGGACTAGCGGGAGTGCGGGGTTGAGAGAGACCCAGTACTTC. This gives the protein CSARGGTSGSAGLRETQYF.

This clonotype has at least ten counts. This chain links TRBV19 with TRBJ1-2; no clear D. Trimming stripped 6 bases from V and 4 bases from J, with 12 bases between. The CDR3 has 13 amino acids. Germline V lookup: CDR1 LNHDA, CDR2 SQIVND (reference sequence). The DNA of the CDR3 is TGTGCCAGTAGCTCCGATCTGTCCTATGGCTACACCTTC. Its protein is CASSSDLSYGYTF.

The chain employs TRBV29-1 and TRBJ1-2; 10 nucleotides agree with TRBD1. This CDR3 is built from 13 residues. Germline V lookup: CDR1 SQVTM, CDR2 ANQGSEA. The V gene end was trimmed by 6 bases and the J gene end by 2 bases; junction bases not matched to a gene: 3. The CDR3 region is CSVMGQGNYGYTF. CDR3 sequence (DNA): TGCAGCGTGATGGGACAGGGGAACTATGGCTACACCTTC.

The chain carries TRBV2 and TRBJ2-5, with TRBD2 identical over 14 bases. The germline gives CDR1 SNHLY, CDR2 FYNNEI. Trimming cost V 5 bases and J 1 base; bases outside gene matches: 6. This CDR3 has 17 amino acids. CDR3 residues: CASSIGTSGRPQETQYF. The DNA of the CDR3 is TGTGCCAGCAGTATTGGGACTAGCGGGAGACCCCAAGAGACCCAGTACTTC.

This clonotype was seen repeatedly, ten times or more. V and J are TRBV6-6 and TRBJ1-4; D is perhaps TRBD1 (6 bases). V was clipped by 4 bases and J by 7 bases, with 13 bases between them. Germline V gives CDR1 MNHNY, CDR2 SVGAGI (reference sequence). The CDR3 sequence is 14 residues long. The CDR3 coding sequence is TGTGCCAGCAGTTTTAGGGGGGTAACTGAAAAACTGTTTTTT. It is translated as CASSFRGVTEKLFF.

The chain links TRBV20-1 to TRBJ2-5, with TRBD1 matching over 7 bases. V was pared by 6 bases and J by 7 bases, with 11 bases of the junction left unmatched. Germline values: CDR1 DFQATT, CDR2 SNEGSKA (reference sequence). CDR3 size: 13 residues. The CDR3 loop is CSASTGLAVTQYF. DNA of the CDR3: TGCAGTGCGTCGACAGGGCTTGCAGTGACCCAGTACTTC.

This clonotype came up many times. The V call is TRBV7-3, the J call TRBJ2-5, with 9 bases lining up with TRBD1. The CDR3 length is 15 residues. CDR1 and CDR2 (germline): SGHTA, FQGTGA. Trimming took 5 bases from V and 5 from J; bases not matched to a gene: 9. CDR3 region: CASSPGQGTRETQYF. The CDR3 coding sequence is TGTGCCAGCAGCCCGGGACAGGGCACCAGGGAGACCCAGTACTTC. The entire variable domain, with the rest obtained from reference TRBV7-3 and TRBJ2-5, is as follows: GAGVSQTPSNKVTEKGKYVELRCDPISGHTALYWYRQSLGQGPEFLIYFQGTGAADDSGLPNDRFFAVRPEGSVSTLKIQRTERGDSAVYLCASSPGQGTRETQYFGPGTRLLVL.

This clonotype was recorded only once. The chain joins TRBV7-9 to TRBJ2-7; TRBD2 agrees at 10 bases. Unmatched junction bases numbered 1, after V lost 5 bases and J lost 3 bases. The germline V gene encodes CDR1 SEHNR and CDR2 FQNEAQ (reference sequence). The CDR3 loop spans 13 amino acids. This chain's CDR3 is CASSRTSGYEQYF. The CDR3, as DNA: TGTGCCAGCAGCAGGACTAGCGGCTACGAGCAGTACTTC.

The rearrangement links TRBV7-9 to TRBJ2-5, with a tentative D call TRBD2 (7 bases). Germline CDR1 SEHNR, CDR2 FQNEAQ (reference sequence). V lost 8 bases and J lost 7, with 20 bases in between. The CDR3 contains 14 residues. The CDR3 spells CASARGREMMTQYF. CDR3 DNA: TGTGCCAGCGCTCGGGGGCGGGAGATGATGACCCAGTACTTC.

This clonotype came up many times. The rearrangement joins TRBV7-9 to TRBJ1-2, with no clear D. The CDR3 contains 13 residues. Germline V CDR1 and CDR2: SEHNR, FQNEAQ (reference sequence). V was trimmed by 5 bases and J by 3 bases, leaving 10 bases between them. The CDR3 spells CASSGISDYGYTF. CDR3 sequence (DNA): TGTGCCAGCAGCGGCATATCGGACTATGGCTACACCTTC.

This clonotype was detected ten times or more. The CDR3: CSVDAPAGYNYEQYF. The CDR3 coding sequence is TGCAGCGTTGATGCACCAGCGGGATACAACTACGAGCAGTACTTC. This rearrangement joins TRBV29-1 to TRBJ2-7; 7 bases align to TRBD2. This CDR3 spans 15 amino acids. The ends lost 3 bases at V and 3 bases at J; junction bases unmatched: 11. Germline-derived CDR1 and CDR2 are SQVTM and ANQGSEA.

Of note for this clonotype: Germline and junction disagree at one end, which may indicate a read error. The gene calls are TRBV7-9 and TRBJ2-7; 9 positions agree with TRBD1. This CDR3 comprises 16 residues. Germline V gives CDR1 SEHNR, CDR2 FQNEAQ (reference sequence). CDR3 DNA: TGTGCCAGCAGCTTGGAGTGGGACAGGGCAGTGTACGAGCAGCACTTC. Translation: CASSLEWDRAVYEQHF. The variable domain in full, with the rest retrieved from reference TRBV7-9 and TRBJ2-7, is DTGVSQNPRHKITKRGQNVTFRCDPISEHNRLYWYRQTLGQGPEFLTYFQNEAQLEKSRLLSDRFSAERPKGSFSTLEIQRTEQGDSAMYLCASSLEWDRAVYEQHFGPGTRLTVT.

This clonotype occurred many times. The V call is TRBV7-9, the J call TRBJ1-1; 9 bases are a match to TRBD1. This CDR3 is built from 12 residues. Looked up from germline, CDR1 is SEHNR and CDR2 is FQNEAQ (reference sequence). With 1 base clipped from V and 11 bases from J, the junction kept 2 bases outside the gene matches. CDR3 coding DNA: TGTGCCAGCAGCTTAGGGGACAGGGTGGCTTTCTTT. Protein sequence: CASSLGDRVAFF.

The chain recombines TRBV11-2 with TRBJ1-5; TRBD1 is a possible D gene (5 bases). This CDR3 region has 14 residues. The germline V gene has CDR1 SGHAT and CDR2 FQNNGV. V lost 5 bases, J lost 0 bases, and 8 bases lay in between. For the CDR3, the DNA is TGTGCCAGCAGCCGCGGGACTAGCAATCAGCCCCAGCATTTT. Encoded protein: CASSRGTSNQPQHF.

This clonotype has only one observation. The chain employs TRBV2 and TRBJ2-5; no reliable D call. This CDR3 contains 11 residues. Looked up from germline, CDR1 is SNHLY and CDR2 is FYNNEI. Deletions cut 4 bases from V and 4 bases from J, with 4 bases between. The CDR3 reads CASSVAETQYF. The CDR3 DNA reads TGTGCCAGCAGTGTAGCAGAGACCCAGTACTTC.

In its sample, this clonotype was seen a few times. V and J are TRBV6-5 and TRBJ1-1, with D perhaps TRBD1 (5 bases). The germline gives CDR1 MNHEY, CDR2 SVGAGI. This CDR3 has 17 amino acids. V was pared by 8 bases and J by 0 bases, with 22 bases between. CDR3 DNA sequence: TGTGCCAGCTCACCACTTCCCCCGGGGGGTTTGAACACTGAAGCTTTCTTT. It yields the protein CASSPLPPGGLNTEAFF.

This clonotype showed up just once. This sequence joins TRBV7-9 and TRBJ1-2; 9 bases map to TRBD1. This CDR3 is 14 amino acids long. The ends lost 2 bases at V and 8 bases at J; junction bases unmatched: 6. CDR1 and CDR2 from the germline V gene are SEHNR and FQNEAQ (reference sequence). As DNA, the CDR3 is TGTGCCAGCAGCTTACAACAGGGGGCTCGGGGCTACACCTTC. Translated: CASSLQQGARGYTF.

This CDR3 reads CATKGDRGANNYGYTF. DNA of the CDR3: TGTGCCACCAAAGGGGACAGGGGGGCCAATAACTATGGCTACACCTTC. V and J are TRBV2 and TRBJ1-2; TRBD1 matches 11 bases. J lost 1 base, V lost 10 bases, and 11 bases had no gene match. Germline V gene lookup returns CDR1 SNHLY and CDR2 FYNNEI. This CDR3 has 16 amino acids.

With regard to this clonotype: One junction end does not reproduce the germline sequence, and a read error may be involved. This chain connects TRBV7-8 to TRBJ1-5; D perhaps matches TRBD1 (5 bases). Germline V lookup: CDR1 SGHVS, CDR2 FQNEAQ. The CDR3 consists of 17 residues. CDR3 coding DNA: TGTGCTAGCAGCAAGGGACGGGGGGGGAACGGCAATCCGCCCCAGCATTTT. This translates into CASSKGRGGNGNPPQHF.

Ten or more counts support this clonotype. This chain connects TRBV13 to TRBJ1-1; unclear D gene. The ends were cut back, 1 base at V and 10 bases at J, with 13 bases in the middle. Per the germline V gene, CDR1 is PRHDT and CDR2 is FYEKMQ (reference sequence). The CDR3 contains 13 residues. The CDR3 bases are TGTGCCAGCAGCTTAGCGGGTCCCTCTGGAGCTTTCTTT. It codes for CASSLAGPSGAFF.

V usage is TRBV10-3 and J usage is TRBJ2-5, with 9 bases identical to TRBD2. Germline CDR1 ENHRY, CDR2 SYGVKD. CDR3 size: 13 residues. V was pared by 5 bases and J by 3 bases, with 1 base of the junction left unmatched. The DNA of the CDR3 is TGTGCCATCAGTCCTAGCGGGAAAGAGACCCAGTACTTC. Its translation: CAISPSGKETQYF.